This TCR beta chain was retrieved from a study of shared clonotypes between healthy human individuals (dated by TCRdb to 2018 to 2021). Concerning the study at large: Three men and a couple of women, aged 18 to 49 years, made up the cohort. To estimate repertoire size and how much clonotypes are shared between individuals, the study performed deep sequencing of blood TCR repertoires from five healthy adults. To increase sequencing depth and limit assay-specific biases, different laboratories used diverse techniques to prepare libraries and sequence TCR repertoires. Leukapheresis yielded between about 0.8 and 9.5 billion PBMCs per donor. The paper's findings and limits, for the study overall: Sampling was restricted to blood, and TCR repertoires in tissues likely differ from the TCR repertoires found in blood. Because the study included a small number of donors, the genetic and exposure-history diversity represented was limited. Pairwise subsampling indicated that sequencing depth was expected to affect the degree of clonotype sharing among donors.

The donors were healthy, HIV-negative adults who had no recently reported acute infections or vaccinations. Every donor was a Caucasian adult residing in Nashville, Tennessee, USA. For unsorted samples, roughly 90 million PBMCs were counted, and genomic DNA was extracted using the QIAamp DNA Blood Mini kit. Blood was obtained by leukapheresis, after which PBMCs were separated by Ficoll-Histopaque density gradient centrifugation and cryopreserved in liquid nitrogen vapor phase. Using the deep immunoSEQ assay, multiplex PCR amplified TCR CDR3 regions from genomic DNA. For each cell subset, the extracted genomic DNA was distributed evenly across all wells of several immunoSEQ 96-well plates, and each plate served as one replicate. For unsorted PBMC, roughly 0.3 ug of genomic DNA, equivalent to approximately 30,000 T cell genomes, went into each replicate PCR. Genomic DNA from unsorted PBMC was sequenced over ten immunoSEQ deep assay plates. Purified libraries were quantified with a Qubit 3.0 fluorometer, sized on a Bioanalyzer 2100, and re-quantified with the KAPA Library Quantification kit. Each immunoSEQ 96-well plate was sequenced on its own single-read 150-cycle Illumina NextSeq 550 flow cell. In the original analysis: Because only junctional sequences without quality scores were contained in the immunoSEQ output, filtering matching that applied to full-length reads could not be performed. Sequences were annotated with PyIR, a Python wrapper for IgBLAST v1.9, and V/J genes and CDR3 were assigned using IMGT germline references. Reads were removed for weak V/J assignments (E-value above 1e-6), missing CDR3, stop codons, out-of-frame junctions, or ambiguous translated residues. V3J clonotypes were defined by identical inferred V gene, J gene, and CDR3 amino acid sequence. The percentage overlap between two repertoires was calculated by dividing the number of shared unique clonotypes by the size of the smaller repertoire. Richness of each repertoire was evaluated using RTK rarefaction, the Chao1 estimator, and Recon v2.1 estimates of unobserved clonotypes. This immuneACCESS table, as held by TCRdb, lists in-frame sequences with V and J called but not all clones. Of the missing ones, under half trace to an unresolved V gene in checked studies; the others have no known cause. From that table come the V and J calls and clone size; the DNA was used to work out D and trimming. For this sample the table gives about 500,000 clones, of which 60% to 80% were detected only once. The top ten hold approximately 12% of the sample.

This clone was observed a handful of times. Its antigen target is currently unknown. It has no much larger one-base neighbor in the sample; base qualities were not kept. The sequence was collected from a woman in her 40s in good health. Some clones in this sample may be carry-over from other donors' samples. Sequencing input: PBMCs.

The base sequence is TGTGCCAGCAGTCCAGGGCAAGAGACCCAGTACTTC. This sequence encodes CASSPGQETQYF. The chain employs TRBV6-6 and TRBJ2-5; TRBD1 is a possible D gene, resting on 5 matching bases. The CDR3 goes from the cysteine to the phenylalanine over 12 residues. Only the CDR3 DNA is retained, 36 bases long and in frame from the first base. CDR1 and CDR2 are drawn from the germline V gene (reference sequence): MNHNY, SVGAGI. At the junction V is shortened by 5 bases and J by 2 bases, with 6 bases in between.